This is a list of T cell receptor beta chains from one sample in a study of T cell repertoires in cytomegalovirus infection. One entry per CDR3 protein results from TCRdb running MiXCR on the reads. The table includes approximately 770,000 distinct CDR3 sequences, roughly 28% detected once. Their recognized antigens are unknown. Material: cultured CD8+ T cells from PBMCs, obtained from culture after CMV antigen stimulation. The receptors stem from a human donor in good health (CMV status not recorded). Some clones in this sample may be carry-over from other donors' samples. Both conserved end residues are part of each CDR3. The order of the fields is D gene, J gene, clone size, V gene, CDR3 DNA, CDR3 protein. A D gene is named only where the DNA matches it firmly. The size entry is marked missing in some rows and otherwise reads once, few, many or a size class.

>TRBD2|TRBJ2-3|-|TRBV7-9
TGTGCCAGCAGCTTACCGACAGGGAGTCATTCTAGCGGGGAGCTAGATAGCACAGATACGCAGTATTTT
CASSLPTGSHSSGELDSTDTQYF
>-|TRBJ1-6|many|TRBV12-3/TRBV12-4
TGTGCCAGTGGCGAGCCGGATAATTCACCCCTCCACTTT
CASGEPDNSPLHF
>TRBD1|TRBJ2-5|-|TRBV19
TGTGCCAGTAGTATGGTTTGGGAGGACAGGGGGAGAGAGACCCAGTACTTC
CASSMVWEDRGRETQYF
>-|TRBJ1-1|many|TRBV7-2
TGTGCCAGCAGCTTACGGGGGGGCAGTATCGAAGCTTTCTTT
CASSLRGGSIEAFF
>TRBD1|TRBJ2-1|-|TRBV5-6
TGTGCCAGCAGCTTAAGACAGGGGGAATCCTACAATGAGCAGTTCTTC
CASSLRQGESYNEQFF
>-|TRBJ2-2|few|TRBV6-5
TGTGCCAGCAGTTATCGATACAGGGTTTATGACACCGGGGAGCTGTTTTTT
CASSYRYRVYDTGELFF
>TRBD2|TRBJ2-1|-|TRBV27
TGTGCCAGCAGTTCCGGGGGGGCCGTCAATGAGCAGTTCTTC
CASSSGGAVNEQFF
>-|TRBJ2-5|once|TRBV5-3
TGTGCCAGCACACGGGGGAGCGAGACCCAGTACTTC
CASTRGSETQYF
>-|TRBJ1-5|many|TRBV7-8
TGTGCCAGCACCTACCTAGGTGGAAATCAGCCCCAGCATTTT
CASTYLGGNQPQHF
>-|TRBJ1-4|-|TRBV9
TGTGCCAGCAGCGCGGGTGAGGGTTTGGAAAAACTGTTTTTT
CASSAGEGLEKLFF
>-|TRBJ1-5|-|TRBV6-2/TRBV6-3
TGTGCCAGCAGTTACGTTATTCAGACTCAGCCCCAGCATTTT
CASSYVIQTQPQHF
>TRBD1|TRBJ1-1|few|TRBV7-9
TGTGCCAGCGGAACAGGGGGTTGGGAGAACACTGAAGCTTTCTTT
CASGTGGWENTEAFF
>-|TRBJ2-3|many|TRBV6-2/TRBV6-3
TGTGCCAGCAGTTACTCGAGAATGGCGGCTACTAGGACAGATACGCAGTATTTT
CASSYSRMAATRTDTQYF
>-|TRBJ2-3|few|TRBV7-8
TGTGCCAGCAGCTTAACGTATTTGGACGAGACAGATACGCAGTATTTT
CASSLTYLDETDTQYF
>TRBD2|TRBJ2-2|-|TRBV9
TGTGCCAGCAGTGATCCATCTAGCGGGGGGGTCGACACCGGGGAGCTGTTTTTT
CASSDPSSGGVDTGELFF
>TRBD1|TRBJ1-6|many|TRBV7-8
TGTGCCAGCAGCTCCAGGGGGCTTAATTCACCCCTCCACTTT
CASSSRGLNSPLHF
>-|TRBJ1-5|-|TRBV5-1
TGCGCCAGCAGCTTGGAGCCTCTTAGCAATCAGCCCCAGCATTTT
CASSLEPLSNQPQHF
>TRBD1|TRBJ2-2|many|TRBV7-2
TGTGCCAGCAGCCCCCCAAGGACAGGGGATCCCGGGGAGCTGTTTTTT
CASSPPRTGDPGELFF
>TRBD1|TRBJ2-6|few|TRBV19
TGTGCCAGTACCCTCAACAGGGGAAGAGGGGCCAACGTCCTGACTTTC
CASTLNRGRGANVLTF
>TRBD1|TRBJ2-7|few|TRBV29-1
TGCAGCGTTGAGGGGACAGGGGAATACAAGCAGTACTTC
CSVEGTGEYKQYF
>-|TRBJ1-2|-|TRBV6-2/TRBV6-3
TGTGCCAGCAGTTACCTCCAGACTTACTATGGCTACACCTTC
CASSYLQTYYGYTF
>-|TRBJ1-5|many|TRBV7-9
TGTGCCAGCAGCTTAGGGGGGGGGAACAATCAGCCCCAGCATTTT
CASSLGGGNNQPQHF
>TRBD1|TRBJ1-5|-|TRBV5-5
TGTGCCAGCAGCTGGGACAGGGGCATCCAGCCCCAGCATTTT
CASSWDRGIQPQHF
>-|TRBJ1-1|once|TRBV12-3/TRBV12-4
TGTGCCAGCATTGGGGGAGGTACGGCTGAAGCTTTCTTT
CASIGGGTAEAFF
>-|TRBJ1-6|-|TRBV2
TGTGCCAGCAGTGAAGCTTTCACGGCGGCGCCCCTCCACTTT
CASSEAFTAAPLHF
>TRBD2|TRBJ2-3|-|TRBV6-5
TGTGCCAGCAGTCGAGCGGGGGCCGTGGGAGATACGCAGTATTTT
CASSRAGAVGDTQYF
>TRBD2|TRBJ2-1|-|TRBV9
TGTGCCAGCAGCTCTCGGACTAGCGGGGGGGCGAATGAGCAGTTCTTC
CASSSRTSGGANEQFF
>-|TRBJ1-5|few|TRBV6-2/TRBV6-3
TGTGCCAGCAGTTACGGTTGGTGGAGTGATAGCAATCAGCCCCAGCATTTT
CASSYGWWSDSNQPQHF
>-|TRBJ2-1|few|TRBV6-2/TRBV6-3
TGTGCCAGCACGGTACAGGGTTCCCATGAGCAGTTCTTC
CASTVQGSHEQFF
>-|TRBJ1-5|few|TRBV6-1
TGTGCCAGCAGTGAAGCGTCCCAGGCCCAGCATTTT
CASSEASQAQHF
>-|TRBJ2-2|-|TRBV7-6
TGTGCCAGCCGCGGGGACGACACCGGGGAGCTGTTTTTT
CASRGDDTGELFF
>-|TRBJ2-7|many|TRBV7-2
TGTGCCAGCAGCCTGAGGATAGAGGGGACCCACGAGCAGTACTTC
CASSLRIEGTHEQYF
>TRBD1|TRBJ2-5|-|TRBV6-1
TGTGCCAGCAGTCTCTGGAACAGGGGGGAGACCCAGTACTTC
CASSLWNRGETQYF
>TRBD1|TRBJ2-3|-|TRBV20-1
TGCAGTGCTTCCGACAGGGGAGATACGCAGTATTTT
CSASDRGDTQYF
>TRBD1|TRBJ1-3|few|TRBV29-1
TGCAGCGTTGAAGATGGAGGTAGGACAGGGGTGCAGAACACCATATATTTT
CSVEDGGRTGVQNTIYF
>-|TRBJ1-5|-|TRBV6-1
TGTGCCAGCAGTGAAAGGGGTCGCAATCAGCCCCAGCATTTT
CASSERGRNQPQHF
>TRBD1|TRBJ2-5|few|TRBV7-9
TGTGCCAGCAGCCCCGACAGGGGAAGGCGAGAGACCCAGTACTTC
CASSPDRGRRETQYF
>-|TRBJ2-1|few|TRBV4-1
TGCGCCAGCAGCCAAGGAGGGGCCGGGGATGAGCAGTTCTTC
CASSQGGAGDEQFF